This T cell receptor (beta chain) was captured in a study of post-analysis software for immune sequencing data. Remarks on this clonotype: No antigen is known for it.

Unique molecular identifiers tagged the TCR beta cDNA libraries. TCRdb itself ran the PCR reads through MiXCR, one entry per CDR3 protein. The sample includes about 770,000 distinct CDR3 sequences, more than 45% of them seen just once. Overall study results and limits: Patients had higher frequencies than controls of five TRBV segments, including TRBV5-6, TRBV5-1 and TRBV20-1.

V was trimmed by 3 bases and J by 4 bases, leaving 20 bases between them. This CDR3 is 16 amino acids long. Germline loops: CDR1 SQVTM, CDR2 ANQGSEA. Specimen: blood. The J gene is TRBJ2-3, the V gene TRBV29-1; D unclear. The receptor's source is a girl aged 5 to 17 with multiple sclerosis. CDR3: CSVDLLPRAIPDTQYF. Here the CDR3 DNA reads TGCAGCGTTGATCTATTACCCCGTGCTATTCCAGATACGCAGTATTTT.